The rows below give T cell receptor beta chains drawn from one sample of a study of blood T cell repertoires in COVID-19. Method: immunoSEQ multiplex PCR; TCRdb's copy keeps in-frame clones and lacks some. The sample contains hundreds of thousands of clones, 75% to 90% of which appear only once. The sequencing input was peripheral blood. The receptors come from a woman in her fifties or sixties with active or convalescent COVID-19. CDR3s include the opening cysteine and the closing phenylalanine or tryptophan. D genes are given only for firm matches. Not every row has a clone size; where given, it reads once, few, many or a size class.

TRBJ1-1,-,TRBV12-3/TRBV12-4,-,TGTGCCAGCAGCCCCGGGAGGAACACTGAAGCTTTCTTT,CASSPGRNTEAFF
TRBJ2-1,-,TRBV6-5,TRBD2,TGTGCCAGCAGGTTTAGCGGGGGGGCCTACAATGAGCAGTTCTTC,CASRFSGGAYNEQFF
TRBJ1-5,-,TRBV18,-,TGTGCCAGCTCACTTGGACGGGAGAATCAGCCCCAGCATTTT,CASSLGRENQPQHF
TRBJ1-2,once,TRBV28,TRBD1,TGTGCCAGCAGTCCAGGGGGGAACTATGGCTACACCTTC,CASSPGGNYGYTF
TRBJ1-2,-,TRBV12-5,TRBD1,TGTGCTAGTGGTAGGGGACAGGGGGTTGGCTACACCTTC,CASGRGQGVGYTF
TRBJ2-7,-,TRBV18,-,TGTGCCAGCTCACCACCGACCGGGTACGAGCAGTACTTC,CASSPPTGYEQYF
TRBJ1-2,-,TRBV2,TRBD1,TGTGCCAGCAGTGGCCCGGACAGGGTCTATGGCTACACCTTC,CASSGPDRVYGYTF
TRBJ2-7,-,TRBV18,TRBD2,TGTGCCAGCTCACCCCTCCCCCGACTAGCGGGGGGACGCGAGCAGTACTTC,CASSPLPRLAGGREQYF
TRBJ1-3,-,TRBV28,-,TGTGCCAGCAGTTTATCTCAGGGGGGAAACACCATATATTTT,CASSLSQGGNTIYF
TRBJ1-1,once,TRBV2,-,TGTGCCAGCAACCCCACAGGGAACACTGAAGCTTTCTTT,CASNPTGNTEAFF
TRBJ2-1,-,TRBV11-3,-,TGTGCCAGCAGGGGGGGGCCCGACAATGAGCAGTTCTTC,CASRGGPDNEQFF
TRBJ2-3,once,TRBV6-2/TRBV6-3,-,TGTGCCAGCAGTTACCCAGATCAGGGGGGTACGCAGTATTTT,CASSYPDQGGTQYF
TRBJ2-5,-,TRBV10-3,-,TGTGCCATCAGTGAGCCTCAGGGCAAGGTGGCACAAGAGACCCAGTACTTC,CAISEPQGKVAQETQYF
TRBJ1-1,-,TRBV29-1,TRBD1,TGCAGCGGGAGCGGACAGGGTAACACTGAAGCTTTCTTT,CSGSGQGNTEAFF
TRBJ2-1,-,TRBV6-1,TRBD2,TGTGCCAGCAGTGAAGCGCTTCTAGCGGGGGGTATGGATGAGCAGTTCTTC,CASSEALLAGGMDEQFF
TRBJ1-1,-,TRBV30,-,TGTGCCTGGAGTTTTTCGGGTTGGAACACTGAAGCTTTCTTT,CAWSFSGWNTEAFF
TRBJ2-5,-,TRBV6-6,-,TGTGCCAGCAGTAGGGGGGGAGAGACCCAGTACTTC,CASSRGGETQYF
TRBJ2-5,-,TRBV9,TRBD1,TGTGCCAGCAGCGCCTGGACAGGGGAGACAGAGACCCAGTACTTC,CASSAWTGETETQYF
TRBJ1-3,-,TRBV10-1,-,TGCGCCAGCAGAGTTAGCCTCGGGACACCCTTT,CASRVSLGTPF
TRBJ1-6,once,TRBV6-2/TRBV6-3,TRBD1,TGTGCCAGCAGTTCCGCCTCGACAGGGGGTTTTTCCTATAATTCACCCCTCCACTTT,CASSSASTGGFSYNSPLHF
TRBJ2-5,-,TRBV3-1/TRBV3-2,-,TGTGCCAGCAGCCAAGATGGAACCGAGCCCGGAGGGACCCAGTACTTC,CASSQDGTEPGGTQYF
TRBJ1-2,-,TRBV5-1,-,TGCGCCAGCAGCTCCTGGGAGAAGATTATTCTGGCCTTC,CASSSWEKIILAF
TRBJ2-3,-,TRBV18,-,TGTGCCAGCTCACCTGCGGATACGCAGTATTTT,CASSPADTQYF
TRBJ1-2,-,TRBV6-5,TRBD1,TGTGCCAGCAGGGTCGACAGGGGGGGTGGCTACACCTTC,CASRVDRGGGYTF
TRBJ2-4,-,TRBV18,-,TGTGCCAGCTCACCTATAGGGGGGGATTTGGCCAAAAACATTCAGTACTTC,CASSPIGGDLAKNIQYF
TRBJ1-4,-,TRBV5-1,TRBD1,TGCGCCAGCAGCCCCGGGACAGGGCTCAGACCCAATGAAAAACTGTTTTTT,CASSPGTGLRPNEKLFF
TRBJ1-2,-,TRBV6-5,-,TGTGCCAGCAGTTACTCGTCGGGAGTACTTCATGGCTACACCTTC,CASSYSSGVLHGYTF
TRBJ1-2,few,TRBV13,-,TGTGCCAGCAGCTTAGGTCAGGCGTATGGCTACACCTTC,CASSLGQAYGYTF
TRBJ2-5,-,TRBV7-9,TRBD2,TGTGCCAGCAGCACGCCGGGACTAGCGGGGATTAAGACCCAGTACTTC,CASSTPGLAGIKTQYF
TRBJ1-2,-,TRBV5-1,-,TGCGCCAGCAGCTTGGCCACCGGGGAATCTAACTATGGCTACACCTTC,CASSLATGESNYGYTF
TRBJ1-5,-,TRBV6-5,-,TGTGCCAGCAGTTCACAGGGACGGGGCGATCAGCCCCAGCATTTT,CASSSQGRGDQPQHF
TRBJ2-3,many,TRBV7-2,-,TGTGCCAGCAGCTGGAGGTGGGACAATAGGAGAGATACGCAGTATTTT,CASSWRWDNRRDTQYF
TRBJ1-5,-,TRBV30,-,TGTGCCTGGAGTGTAGGCACATTGGACTATAGCAATCAGCCCCAGCATTTT,CAWSVGTLDYSNQPQHF
TRBJ2-7,few,TRBV6-5,-,TGTGCCGCGGCGGATTACGAGCAGTACTTC,CAAADYEQYF
TRBJ1-1,-,TRBV5-1,-,TGCGCCAGCAGCCCGGGCGGGACGGGGACTGAAGCTTTCTTT,CASSPGGTGTEAFF
TRBJ2-5,-,TRBV5-1,-,TGCGCCAGCGCCACTTTTGAGACCCAGTACTTC,CASATFETQYF
TRBJ1-1,-,TRBV9,TRBD1,TGTGCCAGCAGCCCCCGGACAGGGGCGGTGGATGAAGCTTTCTTT,CASSPRTGAVDEAFF
TRBJ1-3,-,TRBV5-1,-,TGCGCCAGCAGCTTAGGCGACATACCTCTTCGAAACACCATATATTTT,CASSLGDIPLRNTIYF
TRBJ1-1,few,TRBV7-9,-,TGTGCCAGCAGCGACGCTACAGGGAATTCTGAAGCTTTCTTT,CASSDATGNSEAFF
TRBJ2-6,-,TRBV10-2,-,TGCGCCAGCAGCTATAGAGGGGGTGCTGGGGCCAACGTCCTGACTTTC,CASSYRGGAGANVLTF
TRBJ1-1,-,TRBV29-1,-,TGCAGCGTCGGGCGGGGAGCCCCCACTGAAGCTTTCTTT,CSVGRGAPTEAFF
TRBJ1-1,few,TRBV19,TRBD1,TGTGCCAGTAGTTCCAAGGACAGGTGGAACACTGAAGCTTTCTTT,CASSSKDRWNTEAFF
TRBJ2-7,-,TRBV2,-,TGTGCCAGCAGCGGTCGACAGGCGGCCTACGAGCAGTACTTC,CASSGRQAAYEQYF
TRBJ2-5,-,TRBV6-5,TRBD1,TGTGCCAGCAGAAAGGACAGGGGAAGGTTGGAGACCCAGTACTTC,CASRKDRGRLETQYF
TRBJ1-2,-,TRBV29-1,-,TGCAGCGTCATCGAGTGGCAGGGAAATGGCTACACCTTC,CSVIEWQGNGYTF
TRBJ2-1,-,TRBV7-9,-,TGTGCCGGAGGCCCAATCAATGAGCAGTTCTTC,CAGGPINEQFF